The T cell receptor (beta chain) described here comes from a study of T cell responses to AZD1222 COVID-19 vaccine. A note on this clone: No antigen is known for it.

Only in-frame clones appear in the TCRdb table, and some are missing; sequencing was by immunoSEQ multiplex PCR. The sample has approximately 84,000 clones, approximately 85% seen once. The study's findings and limits: Most donors were white British and more were female, and clonal diversity was possibly underestimated.

The sequences come from peripheral blood, collected 28 days after the second AZD1222 dose. The receptor was isolated from an adult who received the AZD1222 COVID-19 vaccine.

The CDR3 region is CASSPPVASGTYEQYF. CDR3 DNA sequence: TGTGCCAGCAGCCCACCGGTGGCTAGCGGTACCTACGAGCAGTACTTC. This sequence joins TRBV9 and TRBJ2-7, with 7 nucleotides matching TRBD2. CDR3 length: 16 amino acids. Trimming removed 4 bases from V and 2 bases from J; junction bases left unmatched: 12. Per germline, CDR1 SGDLS and CDR2 YYNGEE.